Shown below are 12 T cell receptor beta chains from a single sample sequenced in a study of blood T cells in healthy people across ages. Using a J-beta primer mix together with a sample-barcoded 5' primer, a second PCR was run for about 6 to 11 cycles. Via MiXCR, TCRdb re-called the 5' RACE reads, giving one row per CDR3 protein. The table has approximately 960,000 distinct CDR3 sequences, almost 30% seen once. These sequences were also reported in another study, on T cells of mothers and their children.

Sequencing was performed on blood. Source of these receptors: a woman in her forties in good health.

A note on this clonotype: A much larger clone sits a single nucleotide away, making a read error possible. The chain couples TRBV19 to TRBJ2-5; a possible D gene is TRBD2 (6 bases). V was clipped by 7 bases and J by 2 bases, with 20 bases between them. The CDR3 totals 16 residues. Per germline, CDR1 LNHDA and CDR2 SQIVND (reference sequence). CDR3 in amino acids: CASMTTGGAQQETQYF. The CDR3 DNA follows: TGTGCCAGTATGACGACCGGAGGGGCCCAACAAGAGACCCAGTACTTC.

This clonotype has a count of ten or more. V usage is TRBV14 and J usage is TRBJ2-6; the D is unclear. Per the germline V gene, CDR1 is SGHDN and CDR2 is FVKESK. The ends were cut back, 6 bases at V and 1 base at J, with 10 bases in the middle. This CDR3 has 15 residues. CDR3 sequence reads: CASSIVASGANVLTF. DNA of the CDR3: TGTGCCAGCAGTATAGTCGCTTCTGGGGCCAACGTCCTGACTTTC.

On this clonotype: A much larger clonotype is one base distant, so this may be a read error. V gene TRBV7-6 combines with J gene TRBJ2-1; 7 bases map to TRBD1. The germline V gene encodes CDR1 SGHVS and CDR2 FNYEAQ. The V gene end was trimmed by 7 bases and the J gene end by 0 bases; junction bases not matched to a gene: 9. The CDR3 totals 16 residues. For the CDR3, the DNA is TGTGCCAGCAACCTCAGAGGGGGCGGCTCCTACAATGAGCAGTTCTTC. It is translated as CASNLRGGGSYNEQFF.

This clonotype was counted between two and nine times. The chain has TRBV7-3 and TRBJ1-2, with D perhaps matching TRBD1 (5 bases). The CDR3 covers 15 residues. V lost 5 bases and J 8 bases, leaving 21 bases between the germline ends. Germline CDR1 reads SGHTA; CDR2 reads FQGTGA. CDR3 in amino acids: CASSLGMDLKGGYTF. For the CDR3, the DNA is TGTGCCAGCAGCCTAGGGATGGATTTAAAGGGGGGCTACACCTTC.

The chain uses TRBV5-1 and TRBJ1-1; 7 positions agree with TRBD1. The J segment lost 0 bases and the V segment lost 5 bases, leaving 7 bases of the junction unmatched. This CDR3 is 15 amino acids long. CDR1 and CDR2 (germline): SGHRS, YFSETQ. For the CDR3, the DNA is TGCGCCAGCAGAGGGGGGCAGGGGGTGAACACTGAAGCTTTCTTT. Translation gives CASRGGQGVNTEAFF.

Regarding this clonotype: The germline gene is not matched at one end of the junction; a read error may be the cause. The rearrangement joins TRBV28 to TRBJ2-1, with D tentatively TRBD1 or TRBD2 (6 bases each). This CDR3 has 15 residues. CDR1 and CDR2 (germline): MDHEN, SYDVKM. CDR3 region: CAGRWGAGPYNEQFF. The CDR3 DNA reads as TGTGCCGGCAGGTGGGGGGCCGGCCCCTACAATGAGCAGTTCTTC.

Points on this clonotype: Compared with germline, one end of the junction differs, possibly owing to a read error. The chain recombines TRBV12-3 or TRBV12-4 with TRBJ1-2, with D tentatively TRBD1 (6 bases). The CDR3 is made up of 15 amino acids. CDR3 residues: CACSLASQGPWGYTF. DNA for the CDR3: TGTGCCTGCAGTTTAGCGTCTCAGGGGCCCTGGGGCTACACCTTC.

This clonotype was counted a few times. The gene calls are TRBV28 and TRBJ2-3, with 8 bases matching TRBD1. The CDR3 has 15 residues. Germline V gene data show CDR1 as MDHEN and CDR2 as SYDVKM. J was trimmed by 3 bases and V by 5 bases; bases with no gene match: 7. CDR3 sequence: CASSPGGSRTDTQYF. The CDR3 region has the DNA TGTGCCAGCAGTCCAGGGGGCAGTAGGACAGATACGCAGTATTTT.

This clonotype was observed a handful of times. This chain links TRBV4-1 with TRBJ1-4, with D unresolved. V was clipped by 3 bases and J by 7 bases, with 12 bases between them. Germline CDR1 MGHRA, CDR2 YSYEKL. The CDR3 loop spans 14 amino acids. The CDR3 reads CASSHQQRIEKLFF. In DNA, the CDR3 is TGCGCCAGCAGCCACCAGCAAAGGATTGAAAAACTGTTTTTT.

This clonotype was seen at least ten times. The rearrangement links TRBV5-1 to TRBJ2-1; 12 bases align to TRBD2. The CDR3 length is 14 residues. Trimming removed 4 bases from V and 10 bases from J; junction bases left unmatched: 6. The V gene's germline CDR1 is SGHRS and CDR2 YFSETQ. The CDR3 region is CASSPSGGAREQFF. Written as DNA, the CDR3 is TGCGCCAGCAGCCCTAGCGGGGGGGCGAGAGAGCAGTTCTTC.

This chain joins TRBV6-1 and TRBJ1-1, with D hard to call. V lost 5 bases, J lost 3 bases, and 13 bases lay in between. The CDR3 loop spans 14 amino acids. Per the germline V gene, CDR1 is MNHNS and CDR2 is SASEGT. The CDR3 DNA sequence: TGTGCCAGCAGTAAAGGGCGTCCGGACACTGAAGCTTTCTTT. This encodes CASSKGRPDTEAFF.

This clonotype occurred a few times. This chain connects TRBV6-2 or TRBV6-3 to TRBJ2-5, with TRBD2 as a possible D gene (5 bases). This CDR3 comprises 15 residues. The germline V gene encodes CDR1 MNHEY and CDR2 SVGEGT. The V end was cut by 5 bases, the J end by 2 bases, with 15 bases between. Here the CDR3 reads CASSDHSDPQETQYF. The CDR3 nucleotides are TGTGCCAGCAGTGACCATAGCGACCCTCAAGAGACCCAGTACTTC.